A single sample gave rise to the 6 T cell receptor beta chains below, sequenced in a study of long-term antiretroviral therapy in people with HIV. Survey-level resolution applied to immunoSEQ assay v3.0. Sequencing was performed with immunoSEQ multiplex PCR; in TCRdb, only in-frame clones are kept and a portion is missing. This table holds about 39,000 clones, 80% to 90% found once. Sequenced here: unsorted PBMCs, sampled 1.2 years after starting antiretroviral therapy. Source of these receptors: a woman aged 50 to 65 with HIV.

The sample holds a few counts of this clone. The rearrangement links TRBV5-1 to TRBJ2-3; D is perhaps TRBD1 (6 bases). This CDR3 is built from 15 residues. Germline V gene data show CDR1 as SGHRS and CDR2 as YFSETQ. V lost 4 bases and J 2 bases, leaving 14 bases between the germline ends. The CDR3 coding sequence is TGCGCCAGCAGCGCCCGACAGGTGAACACAGATACGCAGTATTTT. Its translation is CASSARQVNTDTQYF. Based on the CDR3 plus reference TRBV5-1 and TRBJ2-3, the full variable domain is KAGVTQTPRYLIKTRGQQVTLSCSPISGHRSVSWYQQTPGQGLQFLFEYFSETQRNKGNFPGRFSGRQFSNSRSEMNVSTLELGDSALYLCASSARQVNTDTQYFGPGTRLTVL.

The chain employs TRBV7-9 and TRBJ2-7; D unclear. The ends were cut back, 6 bases at V and 1 base at J, with 10 bases in the middle. In germline, CDR1 is SEHNR, CDR2 FQNEAQ (reference sequence). The CDR3 has 13 amino acids. The CDR3 spells CASRPTASYEQYF. The DNA for the CDR3 is TGTGCCAGCAGACCTACAGCATCCTACGAGCAGTACTTC.

The chain is built from TRBV7-2 and TRBJ2-1; TRBD2 matches at 9 bases. Germline lookup yields CDR1 SGHTA and CDR2 FQGNSA. V lost 1 base and J lost 12; bases outside the gene matches: 7. This CDR3 is built from 14 residues. CDR3 residues: CASSLDTSGRGQFF. The DNA for the CDR3 is TGTGCCAGCAGCTTAGACACTAGCGGGCGGGGGCAGTTCTTC.

V gene TRBV7-2 combines with J gene TRBJ2-2; no firm D call. The CDR3 runs 14 residues. From germline, CDR1 is SGHTA and CDR2 FQGNSA. The V gene lost 2 bases and the J gene lost 4 bases, with 8 bases spanning the gap. CDR3 amino acids: CASSLFSRTGELFF. Written as DNA, the CDR3 is TGTGCCAGCAGCTTATTCAGTCGCACCGGGGAGCTGTTTTTT.

This clone has just a few counts. J is TRBJ1-2 and V is TRBV19; D gene uncertain. This CDR3 is built from 14 residues. CDR1 LNHDA and CDR2 SQIVND come from the germline V gene (reference sequence). The V gene lost 5 bases and the J gene lost 1 base, with 11 bases spanning the gap. As DNA, the CDR3 is TGTGCCAGTAGTTCTAATCGGGGTAACTATGGCTACACCTTC. Its translation: CASSSNRGNYGYTF. The full variable domain, in which reference TRBV19 and TRBJ1-2 provide the parts outside the CDR3, is DGGITQSPKYLFRKEGQNVTLSCEQNLNHDAMYWYRQDPGQGLRLIYYSQIVNDFQKGDIAEGYSVSREKKESFPLTVTSAQKNPTAFYLCASSSNRGNYGYTFGSGTRLTVV.

The chain carries TRBV28 and TRBJ1-5, with TRBD1 as a possible D gene (5 bases). The CDR3 is 16 amino acids. Germline lookup yields CDR1 MDHEN and CDR2 SYDVKM. The germline V and J ends were trimmed by 5 bases and 4 bases, with 18 bases remaining between them. CDR3 region: CASSRGDVGFNQPQHF. In nucleotides, the CDR3 is TGTGCCAGCAGTCGAGGGGACGTGGGATTTAATCAGCCCCAGCATTTT.